The text below deals with one TCR beta chain. The specificity of this receptor is unknown. No quality values exist for individual bases; no much larger clone is one base distant. The data were taken from a study of shared clonotypes between healthy human individuals (dated by TCRdb to about 2020). Study-wide context: The cohort comprised a couple of women and a few men aged 18 to 49 years. Blood TCR repertoires of a handful of healthy adults were deeply sequenced to estimate repertoire size and the extent of clonotype sharing between individuals. To increase sequencing depth and limit assay-specific biases, different laboratories used diverse techniques to prepare libraries and sequence TCR repertoires. Each donor's leukapheresis produced roughly between roughly 0.85 and 9.5 billion PBMCs. Findings and caveats that apply to the study as a whole: The genetic and exposure-history diversity represented was limited by the small number of donors. Sampling was restricted to blood, and TCR repertoires in tissue are likely to differ from TCR repertoires in blood. Pairwise subsampling led to the expectation that sequencing depth would affect the degree of clonotype sharing among donors.

Including the terminal cysteine and phenylalanine, the CDR3 comprises 18 residues. Left in the record is the CDR3 DNA by itself, 54 bases read in frame from the first base. The germline ends are 25 bases apart after V is trimmed by 3 bases and J by 4 bases. CDR1 and CDR2 were assigned from the germline V gene (reference sequence) as LNHDA and SQIVND. Using the deep immunoSEQ assay, multiplex PCR amplified TCR CDR3 regions from genomic DNA. Extracted genomic DNA from each cell subset was spread evenly across all wells of several immunoSEQ 96-well plates, with each plate serving as a replicate. For unsorted PBMC, roughly 300 ng of genomic DNA, equivalent to roughly 30,000 T cell genomes, went into each replicate PCR. Ten immunoSEQ deep assay plates were used to sequence unsorted PBMC genomic DNA. Purified libraries were quantified with a Qubit 3.0 fluorometer, sized on a Bioanalyzer 2100, and re-quantified with the KAPA Library Quantification kit. Every immunoSEQ 96-well plate was sequenced on a dedicated single-read 150-cycle Illumina NextSeq 550 flow cell. The original methods were these. Because only junctional sequences without quality scores were contained in the immunoSEQ output, filtering matching that applied to full-length reads could not be performed. Sequences were annotated with PyIR, a Python wrapper for IgBLAST v1.9, and V/J genes and CDR3 were assigned using IMGT germline references. Reads were removed for weak V/J assignments (E-value above 1e-6), missing CDR3, stop codons, out-of-frame junctions, or ambiguous translated residues. A V3J clonotype was defined by an identical inferred V gene, J gene, and CDR3 amino acid sequence. Percentage overlap between repertoires was computed as shared unique clonotypes divided by the size of the smaller repertoire. RTK rarefaction, the Chao1 estimator, and Recon v2.1 estimates of unobserved clonotypes were used to assess repertoire richness. TCRdb stores this immuneACCESS table with in-frame sequences only. Part of the clones is absent; in the studies checked, under half of the shortfall reflects unresolved V genes, and no reason is known for the rest. That table furnishes V, J and clone size, whereas the DNA furnished D and trimming. For this sample the table gives some 490,000 clones, of which around 73% were detected only once. Around 12% of the sample comes from the top ten.

The donors were healthy, HIV-negative adults who had no recently reported acute infections or vaccinations. Only Caucasian adults living in Nashville, Tennessee, USA were represented among the donors. For unsorted samples, about 87 million PBMCs were counted, and genomic DNA was extracted using the QIAamp DNA Blood Mini kit. Blood was collected by leukapheresis, and PBMCs were isolated by Ficoll-Histopaque density gradient centrifugation and then cryopreserved in liquid nitrogen vapor phase. The sequence was collected from a woman aged 40 to 50 in good health. Some clones in this sample may be carry-over from other donors' samples. The specimen was PBMCs. The chain joins TRBV19 to TRBJ2-7, with the D call perhaps TRBD1 or TRBD2, each one matching 6 bases. The CDR3: CASSMDGGPRERGYEQYF. The nucleotides read TGTGCCAGTAGTATGGATGGGGGGCCCCGGGAGAGAGGTTACGAGCAGTACTTC. Where the CDR3 stops, the reference TRBV19 and TRBJ2-7 genes take over; the full variable domain is DGGITQSPKYLFRKEGQNVTLSCEQNLNHDAMYWYRQDPGQGLRLIYYSQIVNDFQKGDIAEGYSVSREKKESFPLTVTSAQKNPTAFYLCASSMDGGPRERGYEQYFGPGTRLTVT.